The clone carrying this T cell receptor beta chain showed up just a few times. The sequencing template was cDNA reverse transcribed from extracted RNA. TCRdb's table, derived via immunoSEQ multiplex PCR, lists solely in-frame clones and lacks some. The sample lists roughly 150,000 clones, around 50% seen once, with approximately 15% in the top ten. This entry is derived from a study of CD8+ T cells in alopecia areata. As for the study in general: Tofacitinib administration to treated patients was oral, at 5 to 10 mg twice daily.

The treatment denotes: oral pan-JAK inhibitor, 5-10 mg twice daily. This receptor was taken from a human donor with alopecia areata. The source material was CD8+ T cells sorted from blood, sampled at week 4, from a patient treated with tofacitinib.

The CDR3 coding sequence is TGTGCCATCAGTGAGTCTAGGGACTACAATCAGCCCCAGCATTTT. This codes for CAISESRDYNQPQHF. The J gene is TRBJ1-5, the V gene TRBV10-3; D might be TRBD1 (5 bases). Germline assignment: CDR1 ENHRY and CDR2 SYGVKD. The V end lost 0 bases, the J end lost 3 bases, and 9 bases lay between the germline ends. The CDR3 has 15 residues.